This T cell receptor (beta chain) comes out of a study of T cell responses to AZD1222 COVID-19 vaccine (dated by TCRdb to the early 2020s). Regarding the research as a whole: A total of 233 trial participants underwent TCR sequencing, of whom about 210 received two doses of AZD1222 and some 25 received two doses of the MenACWY control vaccine. Trial participants were enrolled into age subgroups of 18-55, 56-69 and 70-plus years, which contained around 150, 28 and 57 TCR-sequenced participants, respectively.

The full study reports these points: Because no day 14 peak-response samples were available, repertoires were characterized only after the peak T cell response. A significant rise in spike-specific TCR breadth and depth was observed after two AZD1222 doses relative to day 0 and relative to MenACWY recipients. Reportedly, close to half of the unique spike-specific TCRs recognized epitopes lying outside the regions that are mutated in the B.1.351 and B.1.1.7 variants. The vaccine-associated CD4 TCRs covered the entire spike protein, and the dominant responses fell in regions 160-218 and 743-854. Participants were mostly white British and included more females than males, and it was suggested by the authors that clonal diversity may have been underestimated. The 56-69-year group was small, and its depth increase did not reach significance, likely because of low power. Only a handful of AZD1222 recipients were SARS-CoV-2 seropositive at baseline, limiting conclusions about previously exposed vaccinees.

Taken with the paper, the label for time point translates to: about 28 days (+/-7) after the second vaccine dose. AZD1222 recipients with second doses at about 4 weeks or about 12 weeks were pooled, because spike-specific TCR depth and breadth did not differ between schedules. Vaccinee samples came from UK trials COV001 and COV002, including a single-blind randomized controlled phase 2/3 trial of AZD1222 (ChAdOx1 nCoV-19) in healthy adults. For TCRbeta chain sequencing, PBMC samples were collected from trial participants at day 0 and at day 28 after the second dose. The CDR3 regions of human TCRbeta chains were analyzed by immunosequencing. Turning to the authors' computational methods: Repertoire TCRs were matched against a reference library of SARS-CoV-2-specific TCRs generated with the MIRA antigen-specificity platform. Breadth meant the fraction of unique TCRs that were SARS-CoV-2-associated, whereas depth meant the fraction of total T cells that were SARS-CoV-2-associated. Each spike-specific TCR was assigned to its reactive spike region and to a CD4 or CD8 class using the MIRA data. Log10-transformed breadth and depth values were compared by one-way ANOVA with Sidak's multiple comparisons tests. As stored in TCRdb, this immuneACCESS dataset retains in-frame rearrangements with V and J assigned. A fraction of the clones does not appear; measured against another copy, unresolved V genes explain less than half of the discrepancy, and the remainder lacks a known reason. Clone size and V and J calls were adopted from that table, with D and trimming inferred from the DNA. This sample lists 90,000 to 140,000 clones; 80% to 90% were detected once. Around 45% of the sample goes to the ten largest clones.

A remark on this clone: What this receptor recognizes is not known. No base quality information exists; no much larger clone differs at one position.

CDR1 and CDR2 are drawn from the germline V gene: ENHRY, SYGVKD. V lost 2 bases and J lost 6 bases; the stretch between them is 13 bases long. The cysteine opens and the phenylalanine closes a CDR3 of 14 amino acids. Just the 42-base CDR3 DNA is kept, in frame starting at base 1. The V and J genes are TRBV10-3 and TRBJ1-2, with the D gene uncertain. The TCR comes from an adult who received the AZD1222 COVID-19 vaccine. This material consisted of peripheral blood, taken 28 days after the second AZD1222 dose. The DNA sequence is as follows: TGTGCCATCAGTGAGACGGACGTATTGGATGGCTACACCTTC. Its product reads: CAISETDVLDGYTF.